The rows below give T cell receptor beta chains drawn from one sample of a study of regulatory T cells in long-lasting Graves disease. MiXCR, run by TCRdb on the multiplex PCR reads, gives a single entry per CDR3 protein. The sample consists of approximately 690,000 distinct CDR3 sequences, 25% to 35% of them appearing once. This specimen was peripheral blood mononuclear cells (PBMCs), taken when the disease was refractory, from a patient treated with antithyroid drugs. The receptors here all came from a female donor with Graves disease. Both conserved end residues are part of each CDR3. D genes are given only for firm matches. The size entry is marked missing in some rows and otherwise reads once, few, many or a size class.

.	TRBV12-3/TRBV12-4	TRBD2	TRBJ2-7	CASRPTSGGGGEQYF	TGTGCCAGCAGACCGACTAGCGGGGGGGGTGGAGAGCAGTACTTC
few	TRBV5-1	.	TRBJ1-1	CASSQLPRGDTEAFF	TGCGCCAGCAGCCAACTCCCTCGGGGAGACACTGAAGCTTTCTTT
.	TRBV6-1	.	TRBJ1-1	CACGASTFPDGEAFF	TGTGCGTGCGGGGCGAGTACTTTCCCGGACGGTGAAGCTTTCTTT
.	TRBV12-3/TRBV12-4	.	TRBJ1-3	CASSLQIRGNTIYF	TGTGCCAGCAGTTTGCAAATCAGAGGAAACACCATATATTTT
.	TRBV20-1	.	TRBJ2-7	CSARGRTAVYEQYF	TGCAGTGCCCGCGGCCGGACCGCGGTCTACGAGCAGTACTTC
many	TRBV3-1	.	TRBJ2-5	CASSQVQETQYF	TGTGCCAGCAGCCAGGTCCAAGAGACCCAGTACTTC
many	TRBV15	.	TRBJ1-4	CATSRARGATNEKLFF	TGTGCCACCAGCAGAGCGAGGGGGGCAACTAATGAAAAACTGTTTTTT
many	TRBV28	.	TRBJ1-4	CASRDGNNEKLFF	TGTGCCAGCAGGGACGGAAATAATGAAAAACTGTTTTTT
few	TRBV3-1	.	TRBJ1-2	CASSKKSGQRYGYTF	TGTGCCAGCAGTAAAAAATCAGGACAGCGCTATGGCTACACCTTC
few	TRBV29-1	.	TRBJ1-3	CSASVGNTIYF	TGCAGCGCCAGTGTAGGAAACACCATATATTTT
.	TRBV11-2	.	TRBJ1-2	CASSLGSRPTAYGYTF	TGTGCCAGCAGCTTAGGGTCGCGCCCCACAGCCTATGGCTACACCTTC
few	TRBV27	.	TRBJ1-2	CASSPWSSNYGYTF	TGTGCCAGCAGTCCCTGGTCGTCTAACTATGGCTACACCTTC
.	TRBV3-1	TRBD1	TRBJ1-2	CASSPRTGEDYGYTF	TGTGCCAGCAGCCCCCGGACAGGGGAAGACTATGGCTACACCTTC
few	TRBV6-1	.	TRBJ1-5	CASSDSLGYSNQPQHF	TGTGCCAGCAGTGACTCCCTTGGTTATAGCAATCAGCCCCAGCATTTT
.	TRBV29-1	TRBD1	TRBJ2-1	CSVVGLTAGQAYNEQFF	TGCAGCGTTGTCGGCCTGACTGCGGGACAGGCCTACAATGAGCAGTTCTTC
.	TRBV12-3/TRBV12-4	TRBD1	TRBJ2-3	CASSLRTGLYPSTDTQYF	TGTGCCAGCAGTCTTCGGACAGGGCTGTACCCTAGCACAGATACGCAGTATTTT
many	TRBV12-3/TRBV12-4	.	TRBJ2-7	CASSRSSGTPYEQYF	TGTGCCAGCAGTAGATCCTCGGGGACACCATACGAGCAGTACTTC
.	TRBV20-1	TRBD1	TRBJ1-1	CSASGRQGGTEAFF	TGCAGTGCTAGCGGGAGGCAGGGGGGCACTGAAGCTTTCTTT
many	TRBV14	.	TRBJ2-5	CASSQVGETQYF	TGTGCCAGCAGCCAAGTTGGAGAGACCCAGTACTTC
many	TRBV6-1	TRBD1	TRBJ2-7	CAISLAGTGTYEQYF	TGTGCCATTTCACTCGCCGGGACAGGGACCTACGAGCAGTACTTC
.	TRBV12-3/TRBV12-4	.	TRBJ2-3	CASSPSTRASTDTQYF	TGTGCCAGCAGTCCATCGACTAGGGCTAGCACAGATACGCAGTATTTT
few	TRBV29-1	TRBD1	TRBJ2-2	CSVSGTEVSSANTGELFF	TGCAGCGTTTCCGGGACAGAGGTTTCCTCGGCGAACACCGGGGAGCTGTTTTTT
many	TRBV12-3/TRBV12-4	.	TRBJ1-2	CASSGGGNYGYTF	TGTGCCAGCAGTGGGGGCGGCAACTATGGCTACACCTTC
.	TRBV20-1	TRBD2	TRBJ2-5	CSVREGLQETQYF	TGCAGTGTTAGGGAGGGGCTCCAAGAGACCCAGTACTTC
few	TRBV29-1	.	TRBJ1-1	CSGGENTEAFF	TGCAGCGGGGGGGAGAACACTGAAGCTTTCTTT
.	TRBV20-1	TRBD2	TRBJ2-7	CSATHSSGRGDEQYF	TGCAGTGCTACACACTCTAGCGGGAGAGGCGACGAGCAGTACTTC
.	TRBV11-2	TRBD1	TRBJ1-2	CASSFQGTAYGYTF	TGTGCCAGCAGCTTCCAGGGGACAGCCTATGGCTACACCTTC